This T cell receptor (beta chain) is drawn from a study of T-cell memory formation after mild COVID-19. Study-level points and caveats: Contracting CD4+ clones sat mainly in CM and EM; CD8+ in EMRA. Certain responding clones were present in pre-infection memory, suggesting participation of cross-reactive memory.

About this clonotype: Its target is not known.

5'RACE with constant-segment primers yielded barcoded, UMI-tagged TCR alpha and TCR beta cDNA libraries. TCRdb re-derived calls from the 5' RACE reads in MiXCR, one entry per CDR3 protein. Of approximately 65,000 distinct CDR3 sequences detected, approximately 9% appear once; the ten largest clones hold around 1.1%. The CDR3 extends over 16 amino acids. CDR1 is KGHSH, CDR2 LQKENI, per germline. V lost 2 bases and J 4 bases, leaving 12 bases between the germline ends. This chain uses TRBV18 with TRBJ2-6, with D uncertain. The TCR was taken from a man in his late teens or twenties who had mild COVID-19 (a few samples of this study predate the infection). Cell type and time point are not known. The material sequenced was PBMCs or a T cell subset sorted from them (not recorded which). Here the CDR3 DNA reads TGTGCCAGCTCACCATACGGCAACTCCGGGGCCAACGTCCTGACTTTC. It yields the protein CASSPYGNSGANVLTF.